Listed below are T cell receptor beta chains from one sample, sequenced in a study of identical twins. TCRdb used MiXCR to reprocess the 5' RACE reads, holding one entry per CDR3 protein. The sample lists about 890,000 distinct CDR3 sequences, approximately 13% seen once, with roughly 1.5% in the top ten. This sample also appeared in a second study, on yellow fever vaccine responses in identical twins.

Sequenced material: PBMCs. The receptors here all came from a woman between 18 and 30 years old in good health. CDR3s include the opening cysteine and the closing phenylalanine or tryptophan. Each record gives: clone size, CDR3 length, J gene, V gene, D gene, CDR3 protein, CDR3 DNA. D genes are given only for firm matches. Clone sizes are given selectively: once, few, many, or a class where the clone is expanded.

>few|14|TRBJ1-5|TRBV24-1|NA
CATSAGLLNQPQHF
TGTGCCACCAGTGCTGGACTACTGAATCAGCCCCAGCATTTT
>NA|15|TRBJ2-1|TRBV5-1|NA
CASSSIDRNYNEQFF
TGCGCCAGCAGCTCCATAGACAGGAACTACAATGAGCAGTTCTTC
>NA|16|TRBJ2-5|TRBV6-1|TRBD2
CASNPPSGRRGETQYF
TGTGCCAGCAATCCCCCTAGCGGGAGGAGGGGCGAGACCCAGTACTTC
>NA|13|TRBJ2-3|TRBV5-1|TRBD2
CASWRGDADTQYF
TGCGCCAGCTGGCGGGGGGACGCAGATACGCAGTATTTT
>many|15|TRBJ2-1|TRBV5-1|TRBD1
CASSSRDRGYNEQFF
TGTGCCAGCAGTTCCCGGGACAGGGGTTACAATGAGCAGTTCTTC
>few|16|TRBJ2-2|TRBV25-1|TRBD2
CASSPLSGTPLGELFF
TGTGCCAGCAGCCCACTAAGCGGGACCCCCCTCGGGGAGCTGTTTTTT
>many|16|TRBJ1-1|TRBV12-3/TRBV12-4|NA
CASSFPSRASNTEAFF
TGTGCCAGCAGTTTCCCCAGCAGGGCAAGTAACACTGAAGCTTTCTTT
>NA|14|TRBJ1-1|TRBV5-1|TRBD1
CASSFQGAKEEAFF
TGCGCCAGCAGCTTTCAGGGGGCGAAAGAGGAAGCTTTCTTT
>few|17|TRBJ2-3|TRBV18|TRBD2
CASSPPVRGGYADTQYF
TGTGCCAGCTCACCACCGGTGCGGGGGGGCTACGCAGATACGCAGTATTTT
>many|17|TRBJ1-3|TRBV7-9|NA
CASSLEGTLSSGNTIYF
TGTGCCAGCAGCTTAGAGGGGACGTTGAGCTCTGGAAACACCATATATTTT
>NA|17|TRBJ2-3|TRBV12-3/TRBV12-4|TRBD2
CASSLSRLAGITDTQYF
TGTGCCAGCAGTTTATCTCGACTAGCGGGGATCACAGATACGCAGTATTTT
>NA|16|TRBJ2-2|TRBV25-1|NA
CASSESRGSYTGELFF
TGTGCCAGCAGTGAATCTCGAGGGTCTTACACCGGGGAGCTGTTTTTT
>NA|16|TRBJ2-5|TRBV2|NA
CASRSLGSGNQEAQYF
TGTGCCAGCAGATCTCTGGGGTCGGGGAATCAAGAGGCCCAGTACTTC
>few|14|TRBJ1-2|TRBV12-3/TRBV12-4|NA
CASSFGRAIGGYTF
TGTGCCAGCAGTTTCGGCAGGGCGATCGGTGGCTACACCTTC
>few|15|TRBJ2-3|TRBV7-9|NA
CASSLAMTATDTQYF
TGTGCCAGCAGCTTAGCGATGACAGCCACAGATACGCAGTATTTT
>few|14|TRBJ2-2|TRBV7-9|NA
CASTRDTWTGELFF
TGTGCCAGCACCAGGGACACTTGGACCGGGGAGCTGTTTTTT
>few|15|TRBJ2-3|TRBV12-3/TRBV12-4|NA
CASSLRVTRTDTQYF
TGTGCCAGCAGTTTAAGGGTTACACGCACAGATACGCAGTATTTT
>few|15|TRBJ2-7|TRBV5-1|TRBD2
CASSGTSGRFDEQYF
TGCGCCAGCAGTGGTACGAGCGGGAGATTTGACGAGCAGTACTTC
>NA|16|TRBJ2-1|TRBV29-1|NA
CSVEGLESGAYNEQFF
TGCAGCGTTGAAGGGTTAGAGAGCGGAGCCTACAATGAGCAGTTCTTC
>NA|14|TRBJ1-1|TRBV3-1|NA
CASSQRIMNTEAFF
TGTGCCAGCAGCCAAAGGATCATGAACACTGAAGCTTTCTTT
>few|15|TRBJ2-1|TRBV21-1|NA
CASRELLAHRFEQFF
TGTGCCAGCAGAGAGTTACTAGCGCACAGGTTTGAGCAGTTCTTC
>few|17|TRBJ1-4|TRBV7-9|TRBD1
CASSLERGRRANEKLFF
TGTGCCAGCAGCTTAGAAAGGGGGCGCCGGGCTAATGAAAAACTGTTTTTT
>NA|17|TRBJ2-2|TRBV7-3|NA
CASSLLGDRLNTGELFF
TGTGCCAGCAGCTTATTGGGTGACAGGTTGAACACCGGGGAGCTGTTTTTT
>few|12|TRBJ1-6|TRBV20-1|NA
CSAREAGSPLHF
TGCAGTGCTAGAGAGGCGGGTTCACCCCTCCACTTT
>many|11|TRBJ1-6|TRBV12-3/TRBV12-4|NA
CASSHLSPLHF
TGTGCCAGCAGTCATCTTTCACCCCTCCACTTT
>many|13|TRBJ2-1|TRBV5-1|NA
CASRMGQSSGQFF
TGCGCCAGCAGGATGGGTCAGTCGTCCGGGCAGTTCTTC